One T cell receptor (beta chain) is described in this entry. These data come from a study of blood T cell repertoires in COVID-19. The wider study: There were acute and convalescent COVID-19 samples, and they came from the United States, Italy and Spain. T cells, B-cell-depleted T cells, or PBMCs provided the cDNA or gDNA that served as material.

The CDR3 runs 13 residues. V lost 5 bases, J lost 6 bases, and 13 bases lay in between. The germline gives CDR1 SGHTA, CDR2 FQGTGA. In the authors' methods: Amplified reference gene primers provided the basis for estimating nucleated cell counts. Sequenced by immunoSEQ multiplex PCR; TCRdb stores in-frame clones only, minus some. The V and J calls and clone size were taken over from that table, and D and trimming were inferred from the DNA. The sample has about 140,000 clones; about 86% are singletons. Sequencing was done on a sample of peripheral blood. V gene TRBV7-3 combines with J gene TRBJ1-1, with D maybe TRBD1 (5 bases). The source of this sequence is a woman between 55 and 75 years old with active or convalescent COVID-19. The CDR3 is CASSAVRDSEAFF. In DNA form, the CDR3 reads TGTGCCAGCAGCGCGGTTAGGGACTCTGAAGCTTTCTTT. The whole variable domain, remainder taken from reference TRBV7-3 and TRBJ1-1, is GAGVSQTPSNKVTEKGKYVELRCDPISGHTALYWYRQSLGQGPEFLIYFQGTGAADDSGLPNDRFFAVRPEGSVSTLKIQRTERGDSAVYLCASSAVRDSEAFFGQGTRLTVV.